This is a list of T cell receptor beta chains from one sample in a study of Ad26.COV2.S vaccination and SARS-CoV-2 variants. Profiled with immunoSEQ multiplex PCR; TCRdb holds only in-frame clones, not every one. The sample comprises approximately 360,000 clones, 83% of which are singletons, and around 7.4% rests with the top ten. The sample was peripheral blood, taken in a trial of Ad26.COV2.S vaccine versus placebo. Receptors originate from a person aged 18-60 years who received the Ad26.COV2.S COVID-19 vaccine or a placebo. CDR3s include the opening cysteine and the closing phenylalanine or tryptophan. Fields, in order: D gene, V gene, clone size, J gene, CDR3 protein, CDR3 DNA. The D gene is left open where the match is weak. For some rows the clone size is stated as once, few or many, or as a class when expanded; others skip it.

.	TRBV25-1	.	TRBJ1-2	CASSEGGSAARLGGYTF	TGTGCCAGCAGTGAGGGAGGGAGCGCGGCCAGACTTGGCGGCTACACCTTC
TRBD1	TRBV2	.	TRBJ1-2	CASSGGQGPTF	TGTGCCAGCAGTGGGGGACAGGGGCCCACCTTC
TRBD2	TRBV3-1/TRBV3-2	.	TRBJ2-2	CASSPRGLTSTGELFF	TGTGCCAGCAGCCCGAGGGGACTAACGAGCACCGGGGAGCTGTTTTTT
TRBD1	TRBV9	few	TRBJ2-5	CASSALTGALGETQYF	TGTGCCAGCAGCGCCTTGACAGGGGCTTTGGGGGAGACCCAGTACTTC
.	TRBV6-6	once	TRBJ1-2	CASTDRSNYGYTF	TGTGCCAGCACTGACAGATCTAACTATGGCTACACCTTC
.	TRBV19	.	TRBJ2-7	CASSNGDYEQYF	TGTGCCAGTAGTAATGGGGACTACGAGCAGTACTTC
.	TRBV4-1	few	TRBJ1-5	CASSQPLGTPHF	TGCGCCAGCAGCCAACCTCTAGGGACCCCGCATTTT
.	TRBV2	.	TRBJ2-2	CASQRSVGSTGELFF	TGTGCCAGCCAACGCTCTGTAGGAAGTACCGGGGAGCTGTTTTTT
.	TRBV15	once	TRBJ2-1	CATSREVGAPTGEQFF	TGTGCCACCAGCAGAGAGGTGGGGGCTCCTACAGGTGAGCAGTTCTTC
TRBD1	TRBV5-5	.	TRBJ2-1	CASTNWDRGLNEQFF	TGTGCCAGCACCAACTGGGACAGGGGGTTGAATGAGCAGTTCTTC
.	TRBV5-5	few	TRBJ1-5	CASSLADTRDQPQHF	TGTGCCAGCAGCTTGGCGGACACGAGAGATCAGCCCCAGCATTTT
.	TRBV12-3/TRBV12-4	once	TRBJ2-1	CASSYGRDEQFF	TGTGCCAGCAGTTATGGCAGGGATGAGCAGTTCTTC
TRBD1	TRBV28	.	TRBJ2-7	CASSPQFGTGPYEQYF	TGTGCCAGCAGTCCCCAATTTGGGACAGGGCCGTACGAGCAGTACTTC
.	TRBV7-6	.	TRBJ2-7	CASSPTPPIFRGIYEQYF	TGTGCCAGCAGCCCGACCCCCCCAATATTTCGGGGGATCTACGAGCAGTACTTC
.	TRBV6-6	.	TRBJ1-4	CASSYTQGNEKLFF	TGTGCCAGCAGCTATACTCAGGGGAATGAAAAACTGTTTTTT
TRBD1	TRBV6-2/TRBV6-3	few	TRBJ2-3	CASSSPRDRETDTQYF	TGTGCCAGCAGTTCCCCCCGGGACAGGGAGACAGATACGCAGTATTTT
TRBD1	TRBV2	.	TRBJ2-1	CASSESPRGIYNEQFF	TGTGCCAGCAGTGAATCCCCCAGGGGGATCTACAATGAGCAGTTCTTC
.	TRBV2	.	TRBJ1-2	CASSETEGAKGYGYTF	TGTGCCAGCAGTGAAACTGAGGGCGCGAAGGGCTATGGCTACACCTTC
TRBD2	TRBV4-3	once	TRBJ2-3	CASSQFSGGDGDTQYF	TGCGCCAGCAGCCAATTTAGCGGGGGGGATGGAGATACGCAGTATTTT
.	TRBV28	.	TRBJ2-2	CASSGHTNTGELFF	TGTGCCAGCAGTGGGCATACGAACACCGGGGAGCTGTTTTTT
.	TRBV29-1	.	TRBJ2-1	CSVMYNEQFF	TGCAGCGTAATGTACAATGAGCAGTTCTTC
.	TRBV11-3	.	TRBJ1-2	CASSNGGGNYGYTF	TGTGCCAGCAGTAACGGAGGGGGGAACTATGGCTACACCTTC
.	TRBV2	.	TRBJ1-6	CASSAVGNYNSPLHF	TGTGCCAGCAGTGCAGTAGGGAACTATAATTCACCCCTCCACTTT
.	TRBV27	.	TRBJ1-2	CASTRVAGGGYTF	TGTGCCAGCACCCGCGTCGCCGGGGGCGGCTACACCTTC
.	TRBV20-1	.	TRBJ2-2	CSASNSANTGELFF	TGCAGTGCTAGTAACTCCGCGAACACCGGGGAGCTGTTTTTT
.	TRBV9	.	TRBJ1-1	CASSQGYGQNTEAFF	TGTGCCAGCAGCCAAGGGTACGGTCAAAACACTGAAGCTTTCTTT
TRBD2	TRBV4-2	.	TRBJ2-3	CASSQARRGGLGDTQYF	TGTGCCAGCAGCCAGGCGAGACGGGGGGGTCTAGGAGATACGCAGTATTTT
.	TRBV9	few	TRBJ2-7	CASSGRDRAYEQYF	TGTGCCAGCAGCGGGAGGGACAGAGCCTACGAGCAGTACTTC
.	TRBV29-1	.	TRBJ1-2	CSTPGVGNYGYTF	TGCAGCACCCCTGGGGTAGGGAACTATGGCTACACCTTC
.	TRBV2	.	TRBJ2-5	CASGLQTQYF	TGTGCCAGCGGCCTTCAGACCCAGTACTTC
TRBD1	TRBV10-1	.	TRBJ1-2	CASGGARGLNYGYTF	TGCGCCAGCGGAGGAGCCAGGGGGCTTAACTATGGCTACACCTTC
.	TRBV7-9	.	TRBJ2-7	CASSPTVGYEQYF	TGTGCCAGCAGCCCGACCGTAGGGTACGAGCAGTACTTC
.	TRBV6-1	.	TRBJ1-1	CASSEGYTVNTEAFF	TGTGCCAGCAGTGAAGGGTACACAGTGAACACTGAAGCTTTCTTT
.	TRBV5-4	.	TRBJ2-7	CASSFSVERATYEQYF	TGTGCCAGCAGCTTTTCTGTCGAGCGGGCGACCTACGAGCAGTACTTC
.	TRBV7-3	.	TRBJ1-1	CASSSGAEAFF	TGTGCCAGCAGCTCCGGGGCGGAAGCTTTCTTT
.	TRBV30	.	TRBJ2-6	CAWSLGVYSGANVLTF	TGTGCCTGGAGCCTAGGGGTTTACTCTGGGGCCAACGTCCTGACTTTC
.	TRBV5-1	.	TRBJ2-4	CASSRDGTAKNIQYF	TGCGCCAGCAGCCGGGATGGGACAGCCAAAAACATTCAGTACTTC
.	TRBV12-5	few	TRBJ2-3	CASGLRGADTQYF	TGTGCTAGTGGTTTGAGGGGGGCAGATACGCAGTATTTT
.	TRBV7-9	.	TRBJ1-1	CASSYREGEAFF	TGTGCCAGCAGCTACCGGGAAGGAGAGGCTTTCTTT
.	TRBV10-3	.	TRBJ2-6	CAISGSGANVLTF	TGTGCCATCAGTGGCTCTGGGGCCAACGTCCTGACTTTC
TRBD1	TRBV16	.	TRBJ1-1	CASSHGTGGNTEAFF	TGTGCCAGCAGCCATGGTACAGGGGGCAACACTGAAGCTTTCTTT
TRBD1	TRBV7-9	few	TRBJ1-3	CASSLTTGAGSTIYF	TGTGCCAGCAGCTTAACGACAGGGGCTGGAAGCACCATATATTTT
.	TRBV27	.	TRBJ1-2	CASSLQGRFGYTF	TGTGCCAGCAGTTTACAGGGTAGGTTTGGCTACACCTTC
.	TRBV12-3/TRBV12-4	once	TRBJ2-2	CASSWKRTGELFF	TGTGCCAGCAGTTGGAAGAGGACCGGGGAGCTGTTTTTT
.	TRBV12-3/TRBV12-4	few	TRBJ2-7	CASSPTGIEQYF	TGTGCCAGCAGCCCTACAGGGATCGAGCAGTACTTC